This is a list of T cell receptor beta chains from one sample in a study of blood T cell repertoires in COVID-19. Sequenced by immunoSEQ multiplex PCR; TCRdb stores in-frame clones only, minus some. The sample yields about 80,000 clones, roughly 80% seen once. Material for sequencing was peripheral blood. The receptors were sampled from an older woman with acute or convalescent COVID-19. Each CDR3 is given with its conserved first and last residue. A D gene is named only where the DNA matches it firmly. Not every row has a clone size; where given, it reads once, few, many or a size class.

d_call j_call v_call clone_size cdr3_aa cdr3_nt
. TRBJ1-5 TRBV7-9 few CASSRTGSNQPQHF TGTGCCAGCAGCCGAACAGGTAGCAATCAGCCCCAGCATTTT
. TRBJ1-2 TRBV5-8 . CASSSWATYGYTF TGTGCCAGCAGCTCCTGGGCAACCTATGGCTACACCTTC
TRBD1 TRBJ1-1 TRBV5-4 . CASSLQGATEAFF TGTGCCAGCAGCTTACAGGGGGCGACTGAAGCTTTCTTT
. TRBJ2-7 TRBV19 . CASSEAGRYEQYF TGTGCCAGTAGTGAAGCGGGCCGGTACGAGCAGTACTTC
. TRBJ1-1 TRBV2 . CASSVTRTGAEAFF TGTGCCAGCAGTGTAACTAGGACGGGGGCTGAAGCTTTCTTT
TRBD1 TRBJ1-6 TRBV30 . CAWSVQGAMNSPLHF TGTGCCTGGAGTGTCCAGGGGGCGATGAATTCACCCCTCCACTTT
. TRBJ1-2 TRBV13 . CASSLVPGKDYGYTF TGTGCCAGCAGCTTAGTCCCAGGGAAGGACTATGGCTACACCTTC
. TRBJ2-1 TRBV5-4 . CASSFGGGGNEQFF TGTGCCAGCAGCTTTGGGGGAGGAGGTAATGAGCAGTTCTTC
. TRBJ2-6 TRBV29-1 . CSVDLGANVLTF TGCAGCGTTGACCTTGGGGCCAACGTCCTGACTTTC
TRBD1 TRBJ2-6 TRBV27 once CASGQTGGLSGANVLTF TGTGCCAGCGGACAGACAGGGGGCCTCTCTGGGGCCAACGTCCTGACTTTC
TRBD2 TRBJ2-1 TRBV19 . CASTGAREEGYNEQFF TGTGCCAGTACTGGGGCCCGGGAGGAGGGTTACAATGAGCAGTTCTTC
. TRBJ2-7 TRBV7-9 . CASSPWRANSYEQYF TGTGCCAGCAGCCCCTGGAGGGCCAATTCCTACGAGCAGTACTTC
. TRBJ1-5 TRBV3-1/TRBV3-2 once CASSQDWGPDQPQHF TGTGCCAGCAGCCAAGATTGGGGCCCGGATCAGCCCCAGCATTTT
. TRBJ1-3 TRBV6-2/TRBV6-3 . CASSDPGRGNTIYF TGTGCCAGCAGTGACCCGGGGAGAGGAAACACCATATATTTT
. TRBJ2-3 TRBV27 . CASSLYSRPPSTDTQYF TGTGCCAGCAGCCTATATTCTAGACCACCTAGCACAGATACGCAGTATTTT
TRBD2 TRBJ2-1 TRBV10-2 . CASSEGLAGYNEQFF TGCGCCAGCAGTGAGGGGCTAGCGGGATACAATGAGCAGTTCTTC
TRBD1 TRBJ1-1 TRBV5-1 . CASSLGQGSGAFF TGCGCCAGCAGCTTAGGACAGGGATCGGGAGCTTTCTTT
. TRBJ1-3 TRBV9 . CASSPRQVSGNTIYF TGTGCCAGCAGCCCCCGGCAGGTATCTGGAAACACCATATATTTT
TRBD2 TRBJ2-1 TRBV27 . CASSFLGLGRDNEQFF TGTGCCAGCAGTTTCCTTGGACTAGGTAGAGACAATGAGCAGTTCTTC
TRBD2 TRBJ2-2 TRBV5-1 few CASSFELAPSSRELFF TGCGCCAGCAGCTTCGAACTAGCGCCTTCGTCGAGGGAGCTGTTTTTT
. TRBJ1-1 TRBV18 once CASSPRGQNTEAFF TGTGCCAGCTCACCTAGAGGGCAGAACACTGAAGCTTTCTTT
TRBD2 TRBJ2-1 TRBV30 . CAWSVGSGRANEQFF TGTGCCTGGAGTGTGGGTAGCGGGAGGGCTAATGAGCAGTTCTTC
. TRBJ1-2 TRBV19 . CASSMRPEIYGYTF TGTGCCAGTAGTATGAGGCCCGAGATCTATGGCTACACCTTC
TRBD2 TRBJ2-1 TRBV7-2 . CASSLLAGDWGQFF TGTGCCAGCAGCCTTCTAGCGGGGGACTGGGGGCAGTTCTTC
. TRBJ2-7 TRBV3-1/TRBV3-2 . CASSRNLYEQYF TGTGCCAGCAGCCGTAATCTATACGAGCAGTACTTC
. TRBJ2-3 TRBV5-1 . CASSPGSNRIKDTQYF TGCGCCAGCAGCCCCGGGTCCAACCGGATCAAAGATACGCAGTATTTT
TRBD1 TRBJ1-2 TRBV5-4 many CASSLDRGRDGGYTF TGTGCCAGCAGCTTGGATAGGGGGCGCGACGGTGGCTACACCTTC
. TRBJ2-7 TRBV6-5 . CASSLEPGVYEQYF TGTGCCAGCAGCCTGGAGCCGGGGGTTTACGAGCAGTACTTC
. TRBJ2-7 TRBV30 . CAWSVQGYEQYF TGTGCCTGGAGTGTACAGGGCTACGAGCAGTACTTC
. TRBJ1-2 TRBV29-1 . CSVVINPGGHGYTF TGCAGCGTTGTGATAAATCCGGGGGGTCATGGCTACACCTTC
. TRBJ1-2 TRBV25-1 . CASRATANYGYTF TGTGCCAGCAGAGCGACAGCGAACTATGGCTACACCTTC
. TRBJ2-2 TRBV30 . CAWSAGTGELFF TGTGCCTGGAGTGCAGGGACCGGGGAGCTGTTTTTT
. TRBJ2-7 TRBV9 . CASSVGVGPSYEQYF TGTGCCAGCAGCGTAGGAGTGGGGCCGAGCTACGAGCAGTACTTC
. TRBJ2-4 TRBV10-3 . CATTLGDIQYF TGTGCCACCACATTAGGGGACATTCAGTACTTC
TRBD1 TRBJ2-1 TRBV5-4 . CASSPGTGSSNEQFF TGTGCCAGCAGCCCCGGGACAGGGAGCTCAAATGAGCAGTTCTTC
. TRBJ2-1 TRBV11-3 few CASSPRRDSPNNEQFF TGTGCCAGCAGCCCGAGGAGGGACAGCCCGAACAATGAGCAGTTCTTC